These 31 T cell receptor beta chains originate from one sample sequenced in a study of neurological immune-mediated disorders. MiXCR, applied by TCRdb to the 5' RACE reads, yields one record per CDR3 protein. Among approximately 37,000 distinct CDR3 sequences listed, 13% to 15% were seen once. Sample: PBMCs. Receptors were obtained from a woman aged 45-65 years with HTLV-1-associated myelopathy (HAM/TSP).

This clonotype has only a few counts. This chain connects TRBV6-2 or TRBV6-3 to TRBJ1-5; D uncertain. The ends were cut back, 6 bases at V and 2 bases at J, with 26 bases in the middle. CDR1 and CDR2 (germline): MNHEY, SVGEGT. This CDR3 comprises 19 residues. CDR3 protein: CASSPSLRLSHSGNQPQHF. DNA for the CDR3: TGTGCCAGCAGCCCGTCATTGCGCTTATCTCACTCGGGCAATCAGCCCCAGCATTTT.

This clonotype was counted many times. This chain links TRBV12-3 or TRBV12-4 with TRBJ1-1, with D possibly being TRBD1 (6 bases). The CDR3 runs 15 residues. Trimming stripped 7 bases from V and 1 base from J, with 16 bases between. The CDR3 spells CASTLYRESNTEAFF. In DNA form, the CDR3 reads TGTGCCAGCACCCTATACAGGGAATCGAACACTGAAGCTTTCTTT.

This clonotype was counted many times. The genes are TRBV29-1 and TRBJ2-3; D is possibly TRBD1 or TRBD2 (5 bases each). Trimming removed 6 bases at V and 3 bases at J, with 16 bases between. The V gene's germline CDR1 is SQVTM and CDR2 ANQGSEA. The CDR3 is made up of 14 amino acids. CDR3 sequence (DNA): TGCAGCGTGGACCGGGACGTGGGGACAGATACGCAGTATTTT. It yields the protein CSVDRDVGTDTQYF.

There are many counts of this clonotype. The chain links TRBV7-6 to TRBJ1-1, with D tentatively TRBD1 (5 bases). From germline, CDR1 is SGHVS and CDR2 FNYEAQ. Trimming took 5 bases from V and 8 from J, leaving 18 bases between them. CDR3 length equals 14 residues. In DNA, the CDR3 is TGTGCCAGCAGCAGCCGGCCGCAGGGAGCCGAAGCTTTCTTT. This codes for CASSSRPQGAEAFF.

This clonotype was seen many times. The rearrangement uses TRBV11-2 and TRBJ1-1; D is perhaps TRBD1 (6 bases). CDR3 length: 14 residues. V was cut by 3 bases and J by 5 bases, with 13 bases left in between. Germline V lookup: CDR1 SGHAT, CDR2 FQNNGV. CDR3 region: CASSLGQRETEAFF. In nucleotides, the CDR3 is TGTGCCAGCAGCTTGGGACAAAGAGAGACTGAAGCTTTCTTT.

This clonotype occurred many times. This chain joins TRBV7-6 and TRBJ2-5, with 9 nucleotides matching TRBD2. The V gene's germline CDR1 is SGHVS and CDR2 FNYEAQ. Trimming cost V 3 bases and J 5 bases; bases outside gene matches: 7. This CDR3 is 15 amino acids long. CDR3 nucleotide sequence: TGTGCCAGCAGCTTGGGTAGCGGGGGTGTGGAGACCCAGTACTTC. The encoded protein is CASSLGSGGVETQYF.

This clonotype has a count of ten or more. The chain uses TRBV29-1 and TRBJ1-2; TRBD1 aligns across 7 bases. The germline CDR1 and CDR2 sequences are SQVTM and ANQGSEA. This CDR3 spans 12 amino acids. Trimming took 6 bases from V and 7 from J; bases not matched to a gene: 8. Here the CDR3 reads CSVMTGNAGYTF. The CDR3 bases are TGCAGCGTGATGACAGGGAACGCTGGCTACACCTTC.

This clonotype showed up many times. The chain carries TRBV7-2 and TRBJ2-1; 8 bases are shared with TRBD1. V was pared by 5 bases and J by 6 bases, with 6 bases of the junction left unmatched. This CDR3 is 14 amino acids long. Germline V gives CDR1 SGHTA, CDR2 FQGNSA. CDR3 in DNA: TGTGCCAGCAGCCCCAACGGACAGGGCAATGAGCAGTTCTTC. This encodes CASSPNGQGNEQFF.

This clonotype was counted many times. CDR3 coding DNA: TGTGCCAGCAGTCGCGGGGGGACCTCCTACAATGAGCAGTTCTTC. This gives the protein CASSRGGTSYNEQFF. The V call is TRBV12-3 or TRBV12-4, the J call TRBJ2-1; 8 bases are a match to TRBD2. Losses at the gene ends were 5 bases for V and 0 bases for J; bases not matched to a gene: 3. The CDR3 extends over 15 amino acids.

There are many counts of this clonotype. This rearrangement joins TRBV9 to TRBJ1-1; TRBD1 matches at 7 bases. With 0 bases clipped from V and 6 bases from J, the junction kept 14 bases outside the gene matches. The CDR3 contains 17 residues. In germline, CDR1 is SGDLS, CDR2 YYNGEE. The chain's CDR3 is CASSVEGGGQGGAEAFF. The DNA of the CDR3 is TGTGCCAGCAGCGTAGAGGGTGGGGGGCAGGGGGGCGCTGAAGCTTTCTTT.

This clonotype was seen repeatedly, ten times or more. The chain employs TRBV7-2 and TRBJ2-7, with 8 positions matching TRBD2. V gave up 1 base and J gave up 3 bases; unmatched junction bases: 5. Germline-derived CDR1 and CDR2 are SGHTA and FQGNSA. The CDR3 has 15 residues. The CDR3 sequence: CASSLDGGGFYEQYF. CDR3 DNA sequence: TGTGCCAGCAGCTTAGACGGGGGGGGTTTCTACGAGCAGTACTTC.

This clonotype was observed many times. The V call is TRBV7-2, the J call TRBJ1-4; no reliable D call. This CDR3 region has 13 residues. V lost 10 bases and J lost 5, with 14 bases in between. CDR1 and CDR2 from the germline V gene are SGHTA and FQGNSA. The CDR3 here is CATTSAMNEKLFF. DNA of the CDR3: TGTGCCACTACGTCCGCAATGAATGAAAAACTGTTTTTT.

The table lists this clonotype with many counts. The chain links TRBV7-2 to TRBJ1-2; TRBD1 aligns across 7 bases. V gave up 2 bases and J gave up 4 bases; unmatched junction bases: 4. The CDR3 is made up of 14 amino acids. Germline V gene sequence: CDR1 SGHTA, CDR2 FQGNSA. CDR3 DNA sequence: TGTGCCAGCAGCTTACAGGGGGGGTCCTATGGCTACACCTTC. Protein sequence: CASSLQGGSYGYTF.

This clonotype was seen many times. The rearrangement joins TRBV5-1 to TRBJ2-5; D possibly matches TRBD1 or TRBD2 (5 bases each). The length of the CDR3 is 13 residues. V was trimmed by 2 bases and J by 4 bases, leaving 9 bases between them. From germline, CDR1 is SGHRS and CDR2 YFSETQ. In nucleotides, the CDR3 is TGCGCCAGCAGCTTCGAGGGGCGAGAGACCCAGTACTTC. Translated: CASSFEGRETQYF. Looking up the rest from reference TRBV5-1 and TRBJ2-5 gives the full variable domain: KAGVTQTPRYLIKTRGQQVTLSCSPISGHRSVSWYQQTPGQGLQFLFEYFSETQRNKGNFPGRFSGRQFSNSRSEMNVSTLELGDSALYLCASSFEGRETQYFGPGTRLLVL.

In this sample, this clonotype turned up many times. J is TRBJ1-3 and V is TRBV29-1; D call uncertain. CDR1 and CDR2 from the germline V gene are SQVTM and ANQGSEA. V lost 2 bases and J lost 0, with 5 bases in between. There are 13 residues in the CDR3. The CDR3, as DNA: TGCAGCGTTGAAACCTACTCTGGAAACACCATATATTTT. It is translated as CSVETYSGNTIYF. The variable domain in full, completed from reference TRBV29-1 and TRBJ1-3, reads SAVISQKPSRDICQRGTSLTIQCQVDSQVTMMFWYRQQPGQSLTLIATANQGSEATYESGFVIDKFPISRPNLTFSTLTVSNMSPEDSSIYLCSVETYSGNTIYFGEGSWLTVV.

In its sample, this clonotype was seen many times. The genes are TRBV9 and TRBJ1-5, with 7 bases matching TRBD1. Germline V CDR1 and CDR2: SGDLS, YYNGEE. This CDR3 is built from 14 residues. V shed 3 bases, J shed 7 bases, and the junction held 7 bases outside the gene matches. The CDR3 spells CASSATGAGQPQHF. The CDR3 DNA sequence: TGTGCCAGCAGCGCCACAGGGGCCGGGCAGCCCCAGCATTTT.

Points on this clonotype: One end of the junction does not line up with germline, which may come from a read error. The V and J genes are TRBV3-1 and TRBJ1-2; D gene uncertain. Germline CDR1 LGHDT, CDR2 YNNKEL (reference sequence). This CDR3 region has 13 residues. Written as DNA, the CDR3 is TGTGCCAGTAGCCAAGATGAACAGACCGGCTACACCTTC. Protein product: CASSQDEQTGYTF.

Many counts were recorded for this clonotype. The rearrangement links TRBV7-8 to TRBJ2-1; TRBD1 aligns across 8 bases. This CDR3 region has 17 residues. Germline V gives CDR1 SGHVS, CDR2 FQNEAQ. V shed 1 base and J 1 base; nucleotides not matched to a gene: 6. As DNA, the CDR3 is TGTGCCAGCAGCTTAGTTCCGGGACAGGATTCCTACAATGAGCAGTTCTTC. Protein product: CASSLVPGQDSYNEQFF.

As concerns this clonotype: A read error is possible here, since a much larger clone lies one base away. The chain combines TRBV12-3 or TRBV12-4 with TRBJ2-2; no clear D. The CDR3 has 13 amino acids. CDR3 sequence reads: CANSSGPVGELFF. The CDR3 nucleotides are TGTGCCAACAGTTCCGGACCAGTCGGGGAGCTGTTTTTT.

In this sample, this clonotype turned up many times. The chain couples TRBV7-9 to TRBJ1-1; possibly TRBD1 for D (5 bases). Between the trimmed V and J ends, which lost 7 bases and 3 bases, there was a span of 24 bases. The CDR3 runs to 17 residues. Germline V CDR1 and CDR2: SEHNR, FQNEAQ (reference sequence). The CDR3 protein is CASTQGLRQGGDTEAFF. Written as DNA, the CDR3 is TGTGCCAGCACCCAGGGTCTGAGGCAGGGAGGTGACACTGAAGCTTTCTTT. The full variable domain, in which reference TRBV7-9 and TRBJ1-1 provide the parts outside the CDR3, is DTGVSQNPRHKITKRGQNVTFRCDPISEHNRLYWYRQTLGQGPEFLTYFQNEAQLEKSRLLSDRFSAERPKGSFSTLEIQRTEQGDSAMYLCASTQGLRQGGDTEAFFGQGTRLTVV.

This clonotype has a count of ten or more. The chain links TRBV11-2 to TRBJ2-7; 9 bases align to TRBD2. V shed 2 bases, J shed 6 bases, and the junction held 14 bases outside the gene matches. CDR3 length equals 17 residues. CDR1 SGHAT and CDR2 FQNNGV come from the germline V gene. The CDR3 sequence is CASSLQGGGALGREQYV. CDR3 bases: TGTGCCAGCAGCTTACAGGGCGGGGGGGCTCTGGGACGCGAGCAGTACGTC.

There are many counts of this clonotype. The CDR3 DNA reads as TGCAGTGCCACCGGGACAGTTAATCTGGAGACCCAGTACTTC. Its protein product is CSATGTVNLETQYF. V gene TRBV20-1 combines with J gene TRBJ2-5, with TRBD1 identical over 7 bases. Per germline, CDR1 DFQATT and CDR2 SNEGSKA (reference sequence). V was pared by 6 bases and J by 5 bases, with 12 bases of the junction left unmatched. The CDR3 runs to 14 residues.

Many counts were recorded for this clonotype. This chain connects TRBV12-3 or TRBV12-4 to TRBJ1-3; unclear D gene. This CDR3 is built from 17 residues. The V end was cut by 6 bases, the J end by 0 bases, with 18 bases between. CDR3 amino acids: CASRPGFGSPSGNTIYF. As DNA, the CDR3 is TGTGCCAGCAGGCCTGGGTTTGGGTCGCCCTCTGGAAACACCATATATTTT.

This clonotype came up many times. The J gene is TRBJ2-1, the V gene TRBV10-3; the D gene is possibly TRBD1 (6 bases). CDR3 length: 13 amino acids. CDR1 is ENHRY and CDR2 is SYGVKD in the germline V gene. V lost 4 bases and J lost 5, with 9 bases in between. This CDR3 reads CAISGTAHNEQFF. CDR3 nucleotide sequence: TGTGCCATCAGTGGGACAGCTCACAATGAGCAGTTCTTC.

Turning to this clonotype: At one end, the junction sequence differs from germline, possibly due to a read error. The J gene is TRBJ2-7, the V gene TRBV12-3 or TRBV12-4; D is perhaps TRBD1 (5 bases). This CDR3 is built from 15 residues. CDR3 coding DNA: TGTACCAGCAGTCCTGACCCAGACAGCCGCTACGAGAAGTACTTC. Amino acids: CTSSPDPDSRYEKYF.

This sequence joins TRBV3-1 and TRBJ1-1, with D uncertain. This CDR3 has 13 residues. Germline CDR1 reads LGHDT; CDR2 reads YNNKEL (reference sequence). The germline V and J ends were trimmed by 1 base and 4 bases, with 7 bases remaining between them. The CDR3 is CASSQVRSTEAFF. CDR3 DNA: TGTGCCAGCAGCCAAGTCAGAAGCACTGAAGCTTTCTTT.

This clonotype was seen at least ten times. The chain links TRBV5-1 to TRBJ2-1, with TRBD2 matching over 13 bases. The CDR3 runs 17 residues. Trimming removed 4 bases from V and 3 bases from J; junction bases left unmatched: 7. The germline gives CDR1 SGHRS, CDR2 YFSETQ. The CDR3 spells CASSVGTSGVGYNEQFF. The DNA for the CDR3 is TGCGCCAGCAGCGTCGGGACTAGCGGGGTCGGCTACAATGAGCAGTTCTTC.

There are many counts of this clonotype. The genes are TRBV9 and TRBJ1-2, with 8 bases identical to TRBD1. Germline loops: CDR1 SGDLS, CDR2 YYNGEE. The CDR3 spans 14 residues. V dropped 3 bases and J dropped 7; count of bases not matched to a gene: 8. CDR3 sequence reads: CASSGRQGWAGYTF. For the CDR3, the DNA is TGTGCCAGCAGCGGGAGACAGGGGTGGGCTGGCTACACCTTC.

This clonotype was observed at least ten times. CDR3 loop: CASSARPGLNTDTQYF. CDR3 sequence (DNA): TGTGCCAGCAGCGCCCGGCCGGGACTAAACACAGATACGCAGTATTTT. The J gene is TRBJ2-3, the V gene TRBV13; TRBD2 matches at 7 bases. The V gene's germline CDR1 is PRHDT and CDR2 FYEKMQ (reference sequence). The CDR3 runs to 16 residues. J gave up 2 bases and V 5 bases, and 10 bases lay outside the gene matches.

This clonotype was seen at least ten times. This chain connects TRBV20-1 to TRBJ2-1; TRBD2 is a possible D gene (6 bases). The CDR3 extends over 14 amino acids. Germline lookup yields CDR1 DFQATT and CDR2 SNEGSKA (reference sequence). V lost 3 bases and J 0 bases, leaving 9 bases between the germline ends. In DNA, the CDR3 is TGCAGTGCTAGTGCGGGACTCTCCTACAATGAGCAGTTCTTC. Encoded protein: CSASAGLSYNEQFF.

This clonotype was recorded at least ten times. The V and J genes are TRBV6-6 and TRBJ1-2, with D perhaps matching TRBD1 (5 bases). CDR3 length: 16 amino acids. V was shortened by 2 bases and J by 0 bases, with 13 bases between the two germline ends. Germline V gives CDR1 MNHNY, CDR2 SVGAGI (reference sequence). The CDR3 DNA reads TGTGCCAGCAGTTACCCCTCCCGACAGTCTAACTATGGCTACACCTTC. Its translation: CASSYPSRQSNYGYTF.